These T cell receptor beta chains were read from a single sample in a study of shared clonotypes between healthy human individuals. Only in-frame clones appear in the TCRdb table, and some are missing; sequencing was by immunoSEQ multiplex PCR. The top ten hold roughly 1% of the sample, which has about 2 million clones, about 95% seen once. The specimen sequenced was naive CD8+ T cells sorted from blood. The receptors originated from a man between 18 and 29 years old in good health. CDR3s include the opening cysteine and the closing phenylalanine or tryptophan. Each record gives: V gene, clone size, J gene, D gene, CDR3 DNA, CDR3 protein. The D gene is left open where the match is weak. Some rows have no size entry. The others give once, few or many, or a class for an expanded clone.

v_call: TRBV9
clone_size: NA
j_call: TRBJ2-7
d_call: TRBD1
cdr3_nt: TGTGCCAGCAGCGCTCCGGGACAGGGGGTCTACGAGCAGTACTTC
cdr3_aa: CASSAPGQGVYEQYF

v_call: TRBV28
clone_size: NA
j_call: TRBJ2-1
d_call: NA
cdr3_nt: TGTGCCAGCAGTTCGATACAGGGCCCGAGTATCTACAATGAGCAGTTCTTC
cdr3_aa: CASSSIQGPSIYNEQFF

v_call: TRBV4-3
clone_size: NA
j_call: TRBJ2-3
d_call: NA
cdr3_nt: TGCGCCAGCAGCCAAGGGTATAGGATTTCTTACACAGATACGCAGTATTTT
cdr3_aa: CASSQGYRISYTDTQYF

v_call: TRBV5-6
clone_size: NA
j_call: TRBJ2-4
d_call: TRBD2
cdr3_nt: TGTGCCAGCAGCTTCGGGAGGAACATTCAGTACTTC
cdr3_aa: CASSFGRNIQYF

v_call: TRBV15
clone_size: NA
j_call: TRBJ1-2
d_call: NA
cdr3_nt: TGTGCCACCAGGTCTATCTTTCCAGGGTTTGGGGACTATGGCTACACCTTC
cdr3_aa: CATRSIFPGFGDYGYTF

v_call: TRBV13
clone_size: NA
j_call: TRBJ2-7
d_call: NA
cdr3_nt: TGTGCCAGCAGCTTAGGACAGGATACCTACGAGCAGTACTTC
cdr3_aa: CASSLGQDTYEQYF

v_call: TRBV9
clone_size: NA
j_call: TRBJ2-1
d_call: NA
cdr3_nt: TGTGCCAGCAGCGTCGGACCACGGTTTGTAGATGAGCAGTTCTTC
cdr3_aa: CASSVGPRFVDEQFF

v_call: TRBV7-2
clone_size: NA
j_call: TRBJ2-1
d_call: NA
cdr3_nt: TGTGCCAGCAGCTTAGAGGGGGGTTCCTACAATGAGCAGTTCTTC
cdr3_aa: CASSLEGGSYNEQFF

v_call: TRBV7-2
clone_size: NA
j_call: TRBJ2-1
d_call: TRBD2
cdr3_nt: TGTGCCAGCAGCTTAGCCGGGACTACTTACAATGAGCAGTTCTTC
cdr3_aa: CASSLAGTTYNEQFF

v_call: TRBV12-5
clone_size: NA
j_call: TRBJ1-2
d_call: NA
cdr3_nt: TGTGCTAGTGGTCCCGTGAACGCCGGCTACACCTTC
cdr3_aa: CASGPVNAGYTF

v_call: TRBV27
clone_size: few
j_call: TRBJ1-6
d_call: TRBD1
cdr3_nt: TGTGCCAGCAGTCCTCCTACAGGGGAGAGCAATTCACCCCTCCACTTT
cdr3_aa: CASSPPTGESNSPLHF

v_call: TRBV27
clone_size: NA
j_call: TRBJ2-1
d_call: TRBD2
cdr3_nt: TGTGCCAGCAGTTTATCGCGGGGGGACTCAGAACTGTACAATGAGCAGTTCTTC
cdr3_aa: CASSLSRGDSELYNEQFF

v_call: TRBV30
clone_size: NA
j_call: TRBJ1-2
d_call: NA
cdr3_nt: TGTGCCTGGCCATTTACAGGGTCAATCGCTTCCTATGGCTACACCTTC
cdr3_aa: CAWPFTGSIASYGYTF

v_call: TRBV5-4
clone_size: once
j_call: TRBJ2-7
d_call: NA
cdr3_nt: TGTGCCAGCAGCTTCCCCGGGAACTCCTACGAGCAGTACTTC
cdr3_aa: CASSFPGNSYEQYF

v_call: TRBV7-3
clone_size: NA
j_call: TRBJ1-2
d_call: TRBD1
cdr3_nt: TGTGCCAGCAGCTTGGTGGGACAGGGGGAAGATGGCTACACCTTC
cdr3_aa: CASSLVGQGEDGYTF

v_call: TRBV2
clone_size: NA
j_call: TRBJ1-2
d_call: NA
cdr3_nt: TGTGCCAGCAGTGCAGGGACCCACCGCGATAACTATGGCTACACCTTC
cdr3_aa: CASSAGTHRDNYGYTF

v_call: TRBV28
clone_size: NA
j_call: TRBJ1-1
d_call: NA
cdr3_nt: TGTGCCGCCGGTGGGAACACTGAAGCTTTCTTT
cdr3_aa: CAAGGNTEAFF

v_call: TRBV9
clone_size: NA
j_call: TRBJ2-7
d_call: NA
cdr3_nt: TGTGCCAGCAGCGTAGGACGGGCCGAGTACGAGCAGTACTTC
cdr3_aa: CASSVGRAEYEQYF

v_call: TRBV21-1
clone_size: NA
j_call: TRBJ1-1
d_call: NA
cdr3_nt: TGTGCCAGCAGCAAAGCTCGCGGGAGAGGGGATCCCACTGAAGCTTTCTTT
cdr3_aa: CASSKARGRGDPTEAFF

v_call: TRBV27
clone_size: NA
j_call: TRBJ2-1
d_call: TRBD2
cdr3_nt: TGTGCCAGCAGTTTATCCCCTTCCCCTAGCGGGATCTACAATGAGCAGTTCTTC
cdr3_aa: CASSLSPSPSGIYNEQFF

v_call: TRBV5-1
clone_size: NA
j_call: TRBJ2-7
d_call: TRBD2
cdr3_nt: TGCGCCAGCAGCGGACTAGCGGAGGACTCCTACGAGCAGTACTTC
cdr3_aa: CASSGLAEDSYEQYF

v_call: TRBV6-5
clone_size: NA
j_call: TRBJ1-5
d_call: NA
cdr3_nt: TGTGCCAGCAGTCCCGGGGGTCAGGGCTTCCAGCCCCAGCATTTT
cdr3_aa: CASSPGGQGFQPQHF

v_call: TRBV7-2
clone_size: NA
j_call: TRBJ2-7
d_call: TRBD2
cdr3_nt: TGTGCCAGCAGCTTTGGCGGGAGCTCCGAGCAGTACTTC
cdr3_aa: CASSFGGSSEQYF

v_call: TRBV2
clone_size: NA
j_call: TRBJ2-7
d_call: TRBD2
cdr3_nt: TGTGCCAGCAGTCCGGCTAGCGGGGGCTACGAGCAGTACTTC
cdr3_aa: CASSPASGGYEQYF